This T cell receptor beta chain stems from a study of cytomegalovirus exposure and HLA in healthy donors. Study-level points and caveats: The authors listed 164 TCR beta chains as cytomegalovirus-associated. Most TCR sequences showed up rarely, but some public TCRs showed up in many donors. A few CMV-associated chains were confirmed in vitro to be specific for CMV antigens. The classifier was said to identify cytomegalovirus status with high specificity and sensitivity.

Data came from immunoSEQ multiplex PCR; TCRdb stores just in-frame clones and leaves some out. The sample has 280,000 or so clones, 88% seen once. The trim removed 3 bases at V and 3 bases at J, leaving 7 bases unmatched. Germline CDR1 MDHEN, CDR2 SYDVKM. There are 16 residues in the CDR3. To note about this clone: The antigen is unknown.

V usage is TRBV28 and J usage is TRBJ1-3; 8 bases match TRBD1. Material: PBMCs. The TCR originated in a woman under 30 in good health and CMV-seronegative. CDR3 loop: CASSFTQGAFGNTIYF. In DNA, the CDR3 is TGTGCCAGCAGTTTTACCCAGGGGGCCTTTGGAAACACCATATATTTT.